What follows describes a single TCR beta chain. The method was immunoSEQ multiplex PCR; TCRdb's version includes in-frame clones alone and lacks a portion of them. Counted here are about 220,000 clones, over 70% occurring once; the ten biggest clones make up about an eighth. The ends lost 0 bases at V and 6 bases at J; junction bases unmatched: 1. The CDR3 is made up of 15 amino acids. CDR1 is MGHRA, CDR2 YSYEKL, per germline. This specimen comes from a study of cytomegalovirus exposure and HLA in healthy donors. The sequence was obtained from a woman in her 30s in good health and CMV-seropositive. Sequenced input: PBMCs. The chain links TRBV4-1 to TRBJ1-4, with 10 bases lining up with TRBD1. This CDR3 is CASSQDGTGDEKLFF. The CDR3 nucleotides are TGCGCCAGCAGCCAAGATGGGACAGGGGATGAAAAACTGTTTTTT.